Shown below are 22 T cell receptor beta chains from a single sample sequenced in a study of OX40 agonist ivuxolimab in advanced cancers. Some clones are missing from TCRdb's copy, which holds only in-frame ones; the method was immunoSEQ multiplex PCR. The sample records approximately 68,000 clones, around 89% being singletons. The material sequenced was CD4+ or CD8+ T cells sorted from blood, taken in a trial of the OX40 agonist ivuxolimab. These receptor sequences come from an adult with an advanced solid tumor such as melanoma, head and neck, liver or kidney cancer.

This sequence joins TRBV5-8 and TRBJ2-1, with TRBD1 matching over 10 bases. This CDR3 region has 12 residues. V shed 5 bases and J 8 bases; nucleotides not matched to a gene: 1. Germline CDR1 reads SGHTS; CDR2 reads YDEGEE. CDR3 nucleotide sequence: TGTGCCAGCAGGACAGGGGGCCATGAGCAGTTCTTC. It codes for CASRTGGHEQFF.

The V and J genes are TRBV13 and TRBJ1-1; D possibly corresponds to TRBD1 (5 bases). Germline V gene sequence: CDR1 PRHDT, CDR2 FYEKMQ (reference sequence). The CDR3 runs to 14 residues. Trimming removed 4 bases from V and 0 bases from J, with 9 bases in between. The CDR3 nucleotides are TGTGCCAGCAGCTCGGGACCGATGAACACTGAAGCTTTCTTT. Protein sequence: CASSSGPMNTEAFF.

The V and J genes are TRBV30 and TRBJ1-5, with D possibly matching TRBD1 (6 bases). The CDR3 has 13 amino acids. V dropped 0 bases and J dropped 9 bases, with 12 bases sitting between them. CDR1 is GTSNPN, CDR2 SVGIG, per germline (reference sequence). The CDR3 here is CAWSVGRGMPQHF. Written as DNA, the CDR3 is TGTGCCTGGAGTGTAGGAAGGGGGATGCCCCAGCATTTT.

The table lists this clone with a count of one. The CDR3: CASSQTSGQGISTDTQYF. CDR3 coding DNA: TGTGCCAGCAGCCAAACGTCCGGACAGGGGATCAGCACAGATACGCAGTATTTT. The chain employs TRBV4-2 and TRBJ2-3; 9 bases align to TRBD1. Germline V CDR1 and CDR2: LGHNA, YNFKEQ. After removal of 2 bases from V and 0 bases from J, the junction contained 9 bases not matched to a gene. The CDR3 is 18 residues long.

This chain uses TRBV29-1 with TRBJ2-2, with 12 bases that match TRBD2. In germline, CDR1 is SQVTM, CDR2 ANQGSEA. The trim removed 6 bases at V and 5 bases at J, leaving 7 bases unmatched. This CDR3 comprises 15 residues. The CDR3 reads CSVPVTSGRTGELFF. CDR3 in DNA: TGCAGCGTGCCGGTGACTAGCGGGAGAACCGGGGAGCTGTTTTTT.

V and J are TRBV7-3 and TRBJ1-6, with no clear D. The CDR3 is 13 amino acids. CDR1 SGHTA and CDR2 FQGTGA come from the germline V gene. V lost 2 bases and J lost 7, with 6 bases in between. The CDR3 sequence: CASSLGENSPLHF. The CDR3 region has the DNA TGTGCCAGCAGCTTAGGAGAGAATTCACCCCTCCACTTT. Using reference TRBV7-3 and TRBJ1-6 for the parts outside the CDR3, the full variable domain is GAGVSQTPSNKVTEKGKYVELRCDPISGHTALYWYRQSLGQGPEFLIYFQGTGAADDSGLPNDRFFAVRPEGSVSTLKIQRTERGDSAVYLCASSLGENSPLHFGNGTRLTVT.

This clone was counted between two and nine times. The chain has TRBV7-2 and TRBJ1-2; 7 bases map to TRBD1. There are 13 residues in the CDR3. Per the germline V gene, CDR1 is SGHTA and CDR2 is FQGNSA. The V and J ends lost 4 bases and 8 bases, in that order; junction bases with no gene match: 7. Here the CDR3 reads CASSSRQGDGYTF. The DNA of the CDR3 is TGTGCCAGCAGCTCCCGACAGGGCGACGGCTACACCTTC.

The rearrangement uses TRBV7-8 and TRBJ2-3; D call uncertain. Trimming cost V 4 bases and J 6 bases, with 14 bases left between them. The CDR3 covers 14 residues. Germline lookup yields CDR1 SGHVS and CDR2 FQNEAQ. DNA for the CDR3: TGTGCCAGCAGCTCCTCGGACGTTTATGATACGCAGTATTTT. It encodes CASSSSDVYDTQYF.

The V call is TRBV6-6, the J call TRBJ2-4, with D possibly matching TRBD2 (6 bases). The V gene lost 2 bases and the J gene lost 5 bases, with 16 bases spanning the gap. Germline-derived CDR1 and CDR2 are MNHNY and SVGAGI (reference sequence). This CDR3 region has 16 residues. The CDR3 region has the DNA TGTGCCAGCAGTTACCCCGCGGGCGGGGAGGAAAACATTCAGTACTTC. It is translated as CASSYPAGGEENIQYF.

The chain carries TRBV6-6 and TRBJ2-3; 8 positions match TRBD2. Trimming removed 6 bases from V and 1 base from J; junction bases left unmatched: 3. The CDR3 consists of 14 residues. Germline CDR1 MNHNY, CDR2 SVGAGI (reference sequence). Written as DNA, the CDR3 is TGTGCCAGCAGACCCGGGGGGGGCACAGATACGCAGTATTTT. It yields the protein CASRPGGGTDTQYF.

The rearrangement uses TRBV27 and TRBJ1-1; TRBD1 matches 7 bases. The ends lost 5 bases at V and 1 base at J; junction bases unmatched: 7. Germline V gene sequence: CDR1 MNHEY, CDR2 SMNVEV (reference sequence). This CDR3 region has 15 residues. CDR3 sequence: CASSLTGTANTEAFF. DNA for the CDR3: TGTGCCAGCAGTCTTACCGGGACAGCGAACACTGAAGCTTTCTTT.

CDR3 amino acids: CASSLVGLFVARTDTQYF. DNA for the CDR3: TGTGCCAGCAGCTTGGTGGGTCTCTTCGTAGCTCGCACAGATACGCAGTATTTT. The rearrangement joins TRBV5-6 to TRBJ2-3; no clear D. The V and J ends lost 0 bases and 1 base respectively, with 18 bases between them. Germline CDR1 is SGHDT and CDR2 is YYEEEE. The CDR3 has 18 residues.

The genes are TRBV5-4 and TRBJ2-3; D remains ambiguous. V was trimmed by 4 bases and J by 1 base, leaving 7 bases between them. This CDR3 contains 13 residues. The germline CDR1 and CDR2 sequences are SGHNT and YYREEE (reference sequence). The DNA of the CDR3 is TGTGCCAGCAGCCAGGACCGCACAGATACGCAGTATTTT. Its protein is CASSQDRTDTQYF.

This clone was picked up one time. The chain employs TRBV30 and TRBJ2-3; TRBD2 matches at 12 bases. The CDR3 totals 15 residues. Looked up from germline, CDR1 is GTSNPN and CDR2 is SVGIG (reference sequence). V lost 3 bases and J lost 3; bases outside the gene matches: 4. CDR3 amino acids: CAWRGTSGRTDTQYF. In DNA, the CDR3 is TGTGCCTGGAGGGGGACTAGCGGGCGGACAGATACGCAGTATTTT.

The chain employs TRBV9 and TRBJ1-5; TRBD1 is a possible D gene (6 bases). Between the trimmed V and J ends, which lost 4 bases and 5 bases, there was a span of 10 bases. The CDR3 extends over 13 amino acids. Germline-derived CDR1 and CDR2 are SGDLS and YYNGEE. CDR3 residues: CASSFTGYQPQHF. The DNA for the CDR3 is TGTGCCAGCAGCTTTACAGGGTATCAGCCCCAGCATTTT.

J is TRBJ2-1 and V is TRBV5-1; D possibly corresponds to TRBD2 (5 bases). The CDR3 totals 12 residues. Germline loops: CDR1 SGHRS, CDR2 YFSETQ. With 0 bases removed from V and 9 bases from J, the gap between germline ends came to 7 bases. CDR3 sequence: CASSLGESEQFF. In DNA form, the CDR3 reads TGCGCCAGCAGCTTGGGGGAGAGTGAGCAGTTCTTC.

The chain couples TRBV19 to TRBJ1-1, with no clear D. CDR3 length equals 13 residues. CDR1 and CDR2 (germline): LNHDA, SQIVND (reference sequence). Trimming removed 3 bases from V and 1 base from J, with 6 bases in between. The CDR3 protein is CASSIVENTEAFF. CDR3 DNA sequence: TGTGCCAGTAGTATCGTAGAGAACACTGAAGCTTTCTTT.

The chain links TRBV7-9 to TRBJ2-3; no clear D gene. The CDR3 contains 15 residues. The V and J ends lost 3 bases and 2 bases respectively, with 12 bases between them. The germline V gene encodes CDR1 SEHNR and CDR2 FQNEAQ (reference sequence). The CDR3 DNA follows: TGTGCCAGCAGCTTGTTAGGGCAGATCACAGATACGCAGTATTTT. It yields the protein CASSLLGQITDTQYF.

This rearrangement joins TRBV25-1 to TRBJ1-1; perhaps TRBD1 as D (5 bases). V lost 3 bases and J 3 bases, leaving 8 bases between the germline ends. Germline V gene lookup returns CDR1 MGHDK and CDR2 SYGVNS. The CDR3 covers 13 residues. CDR3 DNA sequence: TGTGCCAGCAGTGAGCTGGGGCACACTGAAGCTTTCTTT. As protein: CASSELGHTEAFF.

The CDR3 loop is CASTRGGVGELFF. The CDR3 DNA reads as TGTGCCAGCACCCGTGGGGGCGTCGGGGAGCTGTTTTTT. The chain combines TRBV2 with TRBJ2-2; TRBD1 might be the D (6 bases). V lost 7 bases, J lost 7 bases, and 13 bases lay in between. CDR1 and CDR2 (germline): SNHLY, FYNNEI. This CDR3 has 13 amino acids. Together with reference TRBV2 and TRBJ2-2, the CDR3 gives the full variable domain: EPEVTQTPSHQVTQMGQEVILRCVPISNHLYFYWYRQILGQKVEFLVSFYNNEISEKSEIFDDQFSVERPDGSNFTLKIRSTKLEDSAMYFCASTRGGVGELFFGEGSRLTVL.

The V and J genes are TRBV11-3 and TRBJ2-1; 9 nucleotides line up with TRBD2. Germline CDR1 and CDR2: SGHNT and YENEEA. The V segment lost 5 bases and the J segment 2 bases; nucleotides outside the gene matches: 13. CDR3 length: 18 residues. The CDR3 loop is CASSPRNGASGAYNEQFF. The CDR3 DNA follows: TGTGCCAGCAGCCCACGAAACGGGGCTAGCGGGGCCTACAATGAGCAGTTCTTC.

The chain joins TRBV2 to TRBJ2-7; TRBD2 is a possible D gene (5 bases). Trimming left V 6 bases short and J 2 bases short, with 14 bases between. The V gene's germline CDR1 is SNHLY and CDR2 FYNNEI. The CDR3 has 14 residues. Here the CDR3 DNA reads TGTGCCAGCAGGGAGGCCGACCGGGCCTACGAGCAGTACTTC. This codes for CASREADRAYEQYF.